The entry below describes one TCR beta chain. This specimen comes from a study of T cell responses to AZD1222 COVID-19 vaccine. At the level of the study: Second-dose intervals near 4 or 12 weeks were combined.

This CDR3 spans 15 amino acids. Losses at the gene ends were 6 bases for V and 3 bases for J; bases not matched to a gene: 5. Looked up from germline, CDR1 is SGHRS and CDR2 is YFSETQ. Produced via immunoSEQ multiplex PCR; TCRdb's table is partial and in-frame only. Here the sample spans approximately 130,000 clones, 80% to 95% being singletons. V and J are TRBV5-1 and TRBJ2-2, with 10 bases aligning to TRBD1. The sample here was peripheral blood, taken on day 0 of AZD1222 vaccination. The source of this sequence is an adult in good health. CDR3 in DNA: TGCGCCAGCACACTGACAGGGGGCCACACCGGGGAGCTGTTTTTT. This codes for CASTLTGGHTGELFF.